The clone carrying this T cell receptor beta chain was found once. What it binds is not known. The data belong to a study of cytotoxic CD8 clonotypes in ibrutinib-treated CLL. In the study overall: Of the patients, 10 to 12 were relapsed/refractory, some 15 treatment-naive and approximately 18 IGHV unmutated. A median around 12 months of treatment, range 6 to 36, preceded the collection of response samples. Findings and caveats of the study: The clonality rise at ibrutinib response reflected private clonotype expansion. An increase in clonality occurred at ibrutinib response, followed by a return toward baseline at progression.

The CDR3 loop spans 16 amino acids. CDR1 and CDR2 (germline): SGHAT, FQNNGV. V lost 0 bases, J lost 4 bases, and 15 bases lay in between. The protocol was immunoSEQ multiplex PCR, while the TCRdb copy is restricted to in-frame clones and leaves out a portion. The sample consists of roughly 60,000 clones, roughly 70% of them appearing once. This receptor was taken from a human donor with chronic lymphocytic leukemia. The V call is TRBV11-2, the J call TRBJ1-2; no reliable D call. The specimen comprised PBMCs, sampled after 12 months of ibrutinib treatment. This CDR3 is CASSLDRGREAYGYTF. In nucleotides, the CDR3 is TGTGCCAGCAGCTTAGATCGAGGCCGGGAGGCCTATGGCTACACCTTC.